The clone carrying this T cell receptor (beta chain) was found a few times. As yet, its antigen is unknown. Between the trimmed V and J ends, which lost 0 bases and 2 bases, there was a span of 14 bases. The germline CDR1 and CDR2 sequences are SGHRS and YFSETQ. The CDR3 has 16 residues. The data are from a study of shared clonotypes between healthy human individuals. The assay was immunoSEQ multiplex PCR, and TCRdb's table has in-frame clones only and misses some. The repertoire holds some 2,500,000 clones, with just under 95% as singletons. Overall study findings and caveats: Blood was the only sampled material, and tissue repertoires likely differ. Genetic and exposure-history diversity was limited by the small donor number.

This chain joins TRBV5-1 and TRBJ1-1; D may be TRBD1 (5 bases). This receptor was identified in a man younger than 35 in good health. Some clones in this sample may be carry-over from other donors' samples. The specimen sequenced was naive CD4+ T cells from PBMCs. As to subset: CD45RA+ positively selected. The CDR3 protein is CASSLGAGQVNTEAFF. The CDR3 DNA reads as TGCGCCAGCAGCTTGGGGGCGGGGCAGGTCAACACTGAAGCTTTCTTT.